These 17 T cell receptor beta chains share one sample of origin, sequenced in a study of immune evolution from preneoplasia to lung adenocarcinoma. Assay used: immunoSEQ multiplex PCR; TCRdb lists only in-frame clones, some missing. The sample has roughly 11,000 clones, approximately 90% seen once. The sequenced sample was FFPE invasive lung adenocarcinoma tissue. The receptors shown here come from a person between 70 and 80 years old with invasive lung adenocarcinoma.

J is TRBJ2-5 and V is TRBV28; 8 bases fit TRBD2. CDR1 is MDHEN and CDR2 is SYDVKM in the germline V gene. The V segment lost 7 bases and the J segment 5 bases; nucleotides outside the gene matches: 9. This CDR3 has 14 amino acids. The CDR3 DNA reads TGTGCCAGCAACGGGGGGGGGTCCGGCGAGACCCAGTACTTC. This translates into CASNGGGSGETQYF.

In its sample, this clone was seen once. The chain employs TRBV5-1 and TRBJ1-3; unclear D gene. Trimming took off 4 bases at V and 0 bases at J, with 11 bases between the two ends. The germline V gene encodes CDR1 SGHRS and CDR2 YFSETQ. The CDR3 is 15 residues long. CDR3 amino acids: CASSPSGSSGNTIYF. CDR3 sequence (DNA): TGCGCCAGCAGCCCCTCCGGGAGCTCTGGAAACACCATATATTTT.

CDR3 in DNA: TGTGCCAGCAGCCCTAACAGGTTTCCGAACACTGAAGCTTTCTTT. This translates into CASSPNRFPNTEAFF. This chain connects TRBV28 to TRBJ1-1; D is perhaps TRBD1 (5 bases). Looked up from germline, CDR1 is MDHEN and CDR2 is SYDVKM. V was trimmed by 6 bases and J by 1 base, leaving 15 bases between them. The CDR3 sequence is 15 residues long. The full variable domain, its missing parts supplied by reference TRBV28 and TRBJ1-1, is DVKVTQSSRYLVKRTGEKVFLECVQDMDHENMFWYRQDPGLGLRLIYFSYDVKMKEKGDIPEGYSVSREKKERFSLILESASTNQTSMYLCASSPNRFPNTEAFFGQGTRLTVV.

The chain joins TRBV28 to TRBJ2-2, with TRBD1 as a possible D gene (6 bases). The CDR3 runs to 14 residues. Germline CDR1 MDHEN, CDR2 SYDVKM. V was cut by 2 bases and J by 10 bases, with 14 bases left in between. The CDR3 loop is CASSLLQGREELFF. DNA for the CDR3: TGTGCCAGCAGTTTACTACAGGGCCGGGAGGAGCTGTTTTTT.

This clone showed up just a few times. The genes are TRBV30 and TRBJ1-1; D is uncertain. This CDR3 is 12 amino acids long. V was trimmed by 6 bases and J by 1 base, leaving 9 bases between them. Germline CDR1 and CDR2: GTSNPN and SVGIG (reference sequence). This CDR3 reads CACIVGNTEAFF. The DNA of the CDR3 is TGTGCCTGCATCGTGGGGAACACTGAAGCTTTCTTT.

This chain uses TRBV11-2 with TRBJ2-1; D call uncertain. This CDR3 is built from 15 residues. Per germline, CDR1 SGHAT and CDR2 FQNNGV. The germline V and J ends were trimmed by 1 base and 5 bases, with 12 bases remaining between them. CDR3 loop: CASSLVSPRNNEQFF. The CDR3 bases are TGTGCCAGCAGCTTAGTCTCTCCCCGGAACAATGAGCAGTTCTTC.

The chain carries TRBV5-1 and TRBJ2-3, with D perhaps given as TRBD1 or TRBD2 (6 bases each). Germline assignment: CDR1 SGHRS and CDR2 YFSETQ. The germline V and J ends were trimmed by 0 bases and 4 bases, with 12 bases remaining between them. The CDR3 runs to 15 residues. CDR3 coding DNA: TGCGCCAGCAGCTTGGAGGGGGGCCCTCCAGATACGCAGTATTTT. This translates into CASSLEGGPPDTQYF.

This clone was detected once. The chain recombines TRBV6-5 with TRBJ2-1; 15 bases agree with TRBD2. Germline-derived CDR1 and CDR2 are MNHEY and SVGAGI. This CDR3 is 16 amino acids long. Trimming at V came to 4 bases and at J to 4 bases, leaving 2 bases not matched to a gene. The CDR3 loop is CASSWTSGGAYNEQFF. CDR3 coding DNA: TGTGCCAGCAGTTGGACTAGCGGGGGGGCGTACAATGAGCAGTTCTTC.

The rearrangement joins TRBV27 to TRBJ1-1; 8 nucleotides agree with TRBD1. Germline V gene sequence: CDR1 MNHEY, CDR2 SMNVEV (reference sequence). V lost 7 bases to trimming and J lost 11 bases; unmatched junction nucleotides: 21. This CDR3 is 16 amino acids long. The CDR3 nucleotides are TGTGCCAGCATGGTGACAGGGGATTACAGGGCCCTTTCGGCTTTCTTT. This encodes CASMVTGDYRALSAFF.

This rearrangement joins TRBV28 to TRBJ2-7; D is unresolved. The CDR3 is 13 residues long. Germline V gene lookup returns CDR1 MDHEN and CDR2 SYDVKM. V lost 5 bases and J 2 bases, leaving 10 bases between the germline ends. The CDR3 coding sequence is TGTGCCAGCAGTCCTCCTCAAACCTACGAGCAGTACTTC. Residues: CASSPPQTYEQYF. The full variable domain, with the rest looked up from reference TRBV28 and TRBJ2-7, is DVKVTQSSRYLVKRTGEKVFLECVQDMDHENMFWYRQDPGLGLRLIYFSYDVKMKEKGDIPEGYSVSREKKERFSLILESASTNQTSMYLCASSPPQTYEQYFGPGTRLTVT.

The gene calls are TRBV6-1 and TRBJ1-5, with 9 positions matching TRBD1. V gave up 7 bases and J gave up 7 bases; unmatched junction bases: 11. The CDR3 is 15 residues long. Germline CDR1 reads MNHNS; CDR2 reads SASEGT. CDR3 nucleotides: TGTGCCAGCAATTTCCCGGGACAGGGAGTCCAGCCCCAGCATTTT. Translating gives CASNFPGQGVQPQHF.

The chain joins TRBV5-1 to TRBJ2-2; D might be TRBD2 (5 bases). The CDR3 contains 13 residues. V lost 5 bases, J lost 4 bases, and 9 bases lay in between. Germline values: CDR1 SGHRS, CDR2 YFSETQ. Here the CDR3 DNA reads TGCGCCAGCAGTCAAGGGAGCACCGGGGAGCTGTTTTTT. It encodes CASSQGSTGELFF.

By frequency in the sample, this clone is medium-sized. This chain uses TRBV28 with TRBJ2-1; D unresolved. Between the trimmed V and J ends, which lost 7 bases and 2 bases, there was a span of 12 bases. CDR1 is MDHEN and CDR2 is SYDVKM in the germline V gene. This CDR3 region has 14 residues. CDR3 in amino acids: CASTYSPTYNEQFF. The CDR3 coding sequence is TGTGCCAGCACTTACTCGCCTACCTACAATGAGCAGTTCTTC.

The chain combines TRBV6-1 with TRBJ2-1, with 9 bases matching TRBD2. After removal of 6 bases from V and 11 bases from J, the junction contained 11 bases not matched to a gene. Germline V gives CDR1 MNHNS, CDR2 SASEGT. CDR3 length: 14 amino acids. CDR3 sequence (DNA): TGTGCCAGCAGCCCCATAGCGGGAGATATCAAGCAGTTCTTC. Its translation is CASSPIAGDIKQFF.

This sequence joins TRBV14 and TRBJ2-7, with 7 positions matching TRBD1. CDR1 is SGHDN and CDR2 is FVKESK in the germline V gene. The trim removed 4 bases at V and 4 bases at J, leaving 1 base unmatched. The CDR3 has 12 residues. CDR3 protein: CASSPQGYEQYF. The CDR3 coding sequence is TGTGCCAGCAGCCCACAGGGGTACGAGCAGTACTTC.

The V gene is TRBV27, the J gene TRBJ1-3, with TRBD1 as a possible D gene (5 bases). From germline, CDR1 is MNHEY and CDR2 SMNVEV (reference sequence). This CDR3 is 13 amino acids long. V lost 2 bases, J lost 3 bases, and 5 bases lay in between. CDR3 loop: CASSLQGGNTIYF. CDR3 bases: TGTGCCAGCAGTTTACAGGGTGGAAACACCATATATTTT.

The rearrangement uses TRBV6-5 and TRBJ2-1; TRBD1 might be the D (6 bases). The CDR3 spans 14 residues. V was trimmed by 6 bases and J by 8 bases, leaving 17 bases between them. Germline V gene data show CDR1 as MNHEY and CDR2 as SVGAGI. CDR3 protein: CASSRGQLIYEQFF. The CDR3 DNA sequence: TGTGCCAGCAGCCGCGGACAGCTTATCTATGAGCAGTTCTTC.